The TCR beta chain under discussion was sequenced for a study of T cell repertoires in cytomegalovirus infection. Whole-study findings and limits: The ex vivo response was dominated by HLA-C-restricted CMV-specific TCR beta clonotypes.

Germline CDR1 SGHAT, CDR2 FQNNGV. The junction had 13 bases not matched to a gene; V was cut back by 8 bases and J by 6 bases. There are 15 residues in the CDR3. TCRdb redid the calling of the reads with MiXCR, one entry per CDR3 protein. The sample yields about 440,000 distinct CDR3 sequences, approximately 33% seen once. Turning to this clonotype: Its antigen remains unidentified. A much larger clone differs from this one at a single base, so this may be a read error.

The chain has TRBV11-2 and TRBJ1-2; 9 nucleotides line up with TRBD1. This clonotype was sampled from a human donor in good health (CMV status not recorded). Some clones in this sample may be carry-over from other donors' samples. Sequenced: PBMCs. The CDR3 bases are TGTGCCAGCCGCGCGCGACAGGGGGGATGGGATGGCTACACCTTC. This gives the protein CASRARQGGWDGYTF.